The 12 T cell receptor beta chains given below trace back to one sample, sequenced in a study of OX40 agonist ivuxolimab in advanced cancers. Assay: immunoSEQ multiplex PCR; the TCRdb copy retains only in-frame clones and omits some. The data hold about 50,000 clones, with 70% to 85% observed a single time. The specimen was CD4+ or CD8+ T cells sorted from blood, collected in a trial of the OX40 agonist ivuxolimab. These TCRs come from an adult with an advanced solid tumor such as melanoma, head and neck, liver or kidney cancer.

V and J are TRBV7-3 and TRBJ2-1, with 9 bases matching TRBD2. Trimming removed 1 base from V and 8 bases from J; junction bases left unmatched: 0. The CDR3 consists of 13 residues. Germline CDR1 reads SGHTA; CDR2 reads FQGTGA. The CDR3 DNA reads TGTGCCAGCAGCTTAAGGACTAGCGATGAGCAGTTCTTC. Translating it yields CASSLRTSDEQFF.

In this sample, this clone turned up once. The V call is TRBV27, the J call TRBJ1-1; D is unclear. This CDR3 has 15 amino acids. Trimming cost V 3 bases and J 2 bases, with 13 bases left between them. Germline CDR1 is MNHEY and CDR2 is SMNVEV (reference sequence). In DNA, the CDR3 is TGTGCCAGCAGTTTTCGCCGCAGAGTAAACACTGAAGCTTTCTTT. It encodes CASSFRRRVNTEAFF.

V is TRBV30 and J is TRBJ2-7; TRBD2 aligns across 11 bases. Germline lookup yields CDR1 GTSNPN and CDR2 SVGIG (reference sequence). There are 15 residues in the CDR3. V dropped 4 bases and J dropped 1; count of bases not matched to a gene: 6. The CDR3 bases are TGTGCCTGGAAATTTGGGACTAGCGGATCCTACGAGCAGTACTTC. It translates to CAWKFGTSGSYEQYF. The variable domain in full, completed from reference TRBV30 and TRBJ2-7, reads SQTIHQWPATLVQPVGSPLSLECTVEGTSNPNLYWYRQAAGRGLQLLFYSVGIGQISSEVPQNLSASRPQDRQFILSSKKLLLSDSGFYLCAWKFGTSGSYEQYFGPGTRLTVT.

This sequence joins TRBV18 and TRBJ1-1, with D possibly matching TRBD1 (5 bases). The ends were cut back, 3 bases at V and 0 bases at J, with 14 bases in the middle. The CDR3 has 16 amino acids. Germline CDR1 KGHSH, CDR2 LQKENI. The CDR3 loop is CASSPGRGALNTEAFF. The DNA of the CDR3 is TGTGCCAGCTCACCGGGGCGGGGAGCCCTGAACACTGAAGCTTTCTTT.

This chain connects TRBV7-9 to TRBJ2-1; TRBD2 matches at 13 bases. This CDR3 spans 14 amino acids. The J segment lost 5 bases and the V segment lost 8 bases, leaving 3 bases of the junction unmatched. The V gene's germline CDR1 is SEHNR and CDR2 FQNEAQ (reference sequence). For the CDR3, the DNA is TGTGCCAGCGTGGGACTAGCGGGAAACAATGAGCAGTTCTTC. Translating it yields CASVGLAGNNEQFF.

The J gene is TRBJ1-1, the V gene TRBV20-1, with TRBD1 identical over 8 bases. The CDR3 spans 11 residues. V was pared by 4 bases and J by 7 bases, with 2 bases of the junction left unmatched. Germline CDR1 is DFQATT and CDR2 is SNEGSKA (reference sequence). For the CDR3, the DNA is TGCAGTGCTAAACAGGGGGATGAAGCTTTCTTT. Protein product: CSAKQGDEAFF.

The genes are TRBV7-2 and TRBJ2-7; perhaps TRBD2 as D (6 bases). The ends were cut back, 4 bases at V and 2 bases at J, with 12 bases in the middle. The CDR3 covers 14 residues. Germline V gene lookup returns CDR1 SGHTA and CDR2 FQGNSA. This CDR3 reads CASSSGLLPYEQYF. DNA for the CDR3: TGTGCCAGCAGCTCGGGACTGTTGCCCTACGAGCAGTACTTC.

The chain employs TRBV14 and TRBJ1-3; D unresolved. V lost 4 bases, J lost 4 bases, and 2 bases lay in between. The CDR3 is 11 residues long. The V gene's germline CDR1 is SGHDN and CDR2 FVKESK. This CDR3 reads CASSPGNTIYF. In nucleotides, the CDR3 is TGTGCCAGCAGCCCCGGAAACACCATATATTTT.

V usage is TRBV11-3 and J usage is TRBJ2-1; 9 bases agree with TRBD1. J lost 4 bases, V lost 4 bases, and 5 bases had no gene match. Per the germline V gene, CDR1 is SGHNT and CDR2 is YENEEA. The CDR3 sequence is 15 residues long. Written as DNA, the CDR3 is TGTGCCAGCAGCTCTGGACAGGGGCTGTACAATGAGCAGTTCTTC. Its translation: CASSSGQGLYNEQFF.

V is TRBV29-1 and J is TRBJ1-1; possibly TRBD1 for D (5 bases). Trimming removed 7 bases at V and 3 bases at J, with 15 bases between. The CDR3 is made up of 13 amino acids. Germline V gives CDR1 SQVTM, CDR2 ANQGSEA. The CDR3 region is CSAQGRADTEAFF. The CDR3 DNA follows: TGCAGCGCTCAGGGCAGGGCGGACACTGAAGCTTTCTTT.

As for this clone: Other nucleotide sequences in the sample specify the same CDR3. This chain connects TRBV6-5 to TRBJ1-5, with D unclear. Deletions cut 5 bases from V and 3 bases from J, with 8 bases between. Germline V gene sequence: CDR1 MNHEY, CDR2 SVGAGI. CDR3 length equals 13 residues. CDR3 residues: CASSLRFNQPQHF. The DNA for the CDR3 is TGTGCCAGCAGTCTTAGGTTCAATCAGCCCCAGCATTTT.

This sequence joins TRBV7-2 and TRBJ1-2, with 7 bases lining up with TRBD1. The CDR3 has 14 residues. Germline-derived CDR1 and CDR2 are SGHTA and FQGNSA. Trimming at V came to 3 bases and at J to 6 bases, leaving 7 bases not matched to a gene. In DNA, the CDR3 is TGTGCCAGCAGCTTCCGGGGGGACAGCCATGGCTACACCTTC. Protein product: CASSFRGDSHGYTF.